These T cell receptor beta chains were read from a single sample in a study of blood T cell repertoires in COVID-19. Profiling relied on immunoSEQ multiplex PCR, and the TCRdb table lists in-frame clones only, not all of them. Of around 300,000 clones in the sample, around 90% were seen once. The sequenced material came from peripheral blood. These receptors all stem from a woman between 45 and 65 years old with COVID-19, enrolled during active disease. Each CDR3 is given with its conserved first and last residue. Fields, in order: CDR3 protein, V gene, clone size, J gene. Size values are once, few and many counts, or a class for expanded clones, and some rows have none.

CDR3aa: CASSPAGGPADTQYF
v_gene: TRBV7-7
abundance: NA
j_gene: TRBJ2-3

CDR3aa: CASSGLRASYNEQFF
v_gene: TRBV11-3
abundance: NA
j_gene: TRBJ2-1

CDR3aa: CAISGQVSGNTIYF
v_gene: TRBV10-3
abundance: NA
j_gene: TRBJ1-3

CDR3aa: CASTDRVPYQPQHF
v_gene: TRBV19
abundance: NA
j_gene: TRBJ1-5

CDR3aa: CASSQRSTGVYGYTF
v_gene: TRBV7-8
abundance: NA
j_gene: TRBJ1-2

CDR3aa: CASSLEGAKGNTIYF
v_gene: TRBV11-3
abundance: NA
j_gene: TRBJ1-3

CDR3aa: CASSLLAGGSYEQYF
v_gene: TRBV5-1
abundance: NA
j_gene: TRBJ2-7

CDR3aa: CASSKGQGPYGYTF
v_gene: TRBV2
abundance: NA
j_gene: TRBJ1-2

CDR3aa: CSVFRGTGELFF
v_gene: TRBV29-1
abundance: NA
j_gene: TRBJ2-2

CDR3aa: CASSPDRQYEQYF
v_gene: TRBV18
abundance: NA
j_gene: TRBJ2-7

CDR3aa: CASSQRDRRRGQETQYF
v_gene: TRBV4-1
abundance: once
j_gene: TRBJ2-5

CDR3aa: CASSQPQTRALNNEQFF
v_gene: TRBV4-1
abundance: NA
j_gene: TRBJ2-1

CDR3aa: CASSLTGAGNTIYF
v_gene: TRBV5-1
abundance: few
j_gene: TRBJ1-3

CDR3aa: CASSPSPREEYYGYTF
v_gene: TRBV7-2
abundance: NA
j_gene: TRBJ1-2

CDR3aa: CASSKNPGQRNEKLFF
v_gene: TRBV5-1
abundance: NA
j_gene: TRBJ1-4

CDR3aa: CASSEALGGYEQYF
v_gene: TRBV2
abundance: NA
j_gene: TRBJ2-7

CDR3aa: CASSQGFGIYGYTF
v_gene: TRBV7-9
abundance: NA
j_gene: TRBJ1-2

CDR3aa: CASSLGTGLNGYTF
v_gene: TRBV5-1
abundance: few
j_gene: TRBJ1-2

CDR3aa: CSGGTEQETQYF
v_gene: TRBV29-1
abundance: NA
j_gene: TRBJ2-5

CDR3aa: CASRGGANEKLFF
v_gene: TRBV25-1
abundance: NA
j_gene: TRBJ1-4

CDR3aa: CASSYSTGGYGYTF
v_gene: TRBV4-1
abundance: NA
j_gene: TRBJ1-2

CDR3aa: CASSFMYRGPLNTEAFF
v_gene: TRBV5-1
abundance: NA
j_gene: TRBJ1-1

CDR3aa: CSVGGGFPVYEQYF
v_gene: TRBV29-1
abundance: NA
j_gene: TRBJ2-7

CDR3aa: CASSLVGLAETQYF
v_gene: TRBV7-7
abundance: NA
j_gene: TRBJ2-5

CDR3aa: CASSHSERHEQFF
v_gene: TRBV11-3
abundance: NA
j_gene: TRBJ2-1

CDR3aa: CASSLEDRQNSPLHF
v_gene: TRBV7-8
abundance: NA
j_gene: TRBJ1-6

CDR3aa: CASSPGTGLLGYTF
v_gene: TRBV18
abundance: few
j_gene: TRBJ1-2

CDR3aa: CASSTLAGYEQYF
v_gene: TRBV19
abundance: NA
j_gene: TRBJ2-7

CDR3aa: CASSIAGPGQEYYEQYF
v_gene: TRBV19
abundance: NA
j_gene: TRBJ2-7

CDR3aa: CASSQHRDSYEQYF
v_gene: TRBV27
abundance: NA
j_gene: TRBJ2-7

CDR3aa: CASSHLRGLAGISSYNEQFF
v_gene: TRBV3-1/TRBV3-2
abundance: NA
j_gene: TRBJ2-1

CDR3aa: CASSPGWYTF
v_gene: TRBV12-3/TRBV12-4
abundance: NA
j_gene: TRBJ1-2

CDR3aa: CASSFAAGGLYEQYF
v_gene: TRBV6-2/TRBV6-3
abundance: NA
j_gene: TRBJ2-7

CDR3aa: CASSIVSGTYSNQPQHF
v_gene: TRBV19
abundance: NA
j_gene: TRBJ1-5

CDR3aa: CATSARTGNQPQHF
v_gene: TRBV15
abundance: NA
j_gene: TRBJ1-5

CDR3aa: CASSLSNGVNTEAFF
v_gene: TRBV5-1
abundance: few
j_gene: TRBJ1-1

CDR3aa: CASSPGSMNTGELFF
v_gene: TRBV11-2
abundance: NA
j_gene: TRBJ2-2

CDR3aa: CASSQDRGIANTGELFF
v_gene: TRBV3-1/TRBV3-2
abundance: NA
j_gene: TRBJ2-2

CDR3aa: CASSPDRGNQPQHF
v_gene: TRBV3-1/TRBV3-2
abundance: NA
j_gene: TRBJ1-5

CDR3aa: CASSPGTVNTGELFF
v_gene: TRBV6-2/TRBV6-3
abundance: few
j_gene: TRBJ2-2

CDR3aa: CSVSWTEQETQYF
v_gene: TRBV29-1
abundance: NA
j_gene: TRBJ2-5

CDR3aa: CASSETGHGYTF
v_gene: TRBV2
abundance: NA
j_gene: TRBJ1-2

CDR3aa: CASSAGQGANFYGYTF
v_gene: TRBV5-1
abundance: NA
j_gene: TRBJ1-2

CDR3aa: CASSVVYGNQPQHF
v_gene: TRBV6-4
abundance: NA
j_gene: TRBJ1-5

CDR3aa: CASSPFGGYYGYTF
v_gene: TRBV4-1
abundance: NA
j_gene: TRBJ1-2

CDR3aa: CASSQDAGSAHEQYF
v_gene: TRBV5-1
abundance: NA
j_gene: TRBJ2-7

CDR3aa: CASRMTGSTDTQYF
v_gene: TRBV27
abundance: NA
j_gene: TRBJ2-3

CDR3aa: CASNPRSGTYEQYF
v_gene: TRBV7-2
abundance: NA
j_gene: TRBJ2-7

CDR3aa: CASSLAGANTEAFF
v_gene: TRBV7-9
abundance: NA
j_gene: TRBJ1-1

CDR3aa: CASSFDRAGDGYTF
v_gene: TRBV11-2
abundance: few
j_gene: TRBJ1-2

CDR3aa: CASSTGTSGRNEQFF
v_gene: TRBV18
abundance: NA
j_gene: TRBJ2-1